The 17 T cell receptor beta chains below come from one sample, sequenced in a study of blood T cell repertoires in COVID-19. The protocol was immunoSEQ multiplex PCR, while the TCRdb copy is restricted to in-frame clones and leaves out a portion. This sample yields hundreds of thousands of clones, of which about 85% are seen a single time; 15% to 20% belongs to the top ten. The sequenced material came from PBMCs or T cells enriched from blood (not recorded which). Receptors were obtained from a middle-aged man who had recovered from COVID-19.

The gene calls are TRBV5-4 and TRBJ2-5; 10 bases map to TRBD1. The ends lost 3 bases at V and 5 bases at J; junction bases unmatched: 7. This CDR3 contains 15 residues. The V gene's germline CDR1 is SGHNT and CDR2 YYREEE (reference sequence). CDR3 coding DNA: TGTGCCAGCAGCTCAATGACAGGGGGCGATGAGACCCAGTACTTC. Its translation: CASSSMTGGDETQYF.

This clone was recorded a few times. CDR3 sequence: CAISESNRAMNTEAFF. CDR3 DNA: TGTGCCATCAGTGAGTCGAACAGGGCCATGAACACTGAAGCTTTCTTT. V gene TRBV10-3 combines with J gene TRBJ1-1; perhaps TRBD1 as D (6 bases). The CDR3 extends over 16 amino acids. Germline V lookup: CDR1 ENHRY, CDR2 SYGVKD. V was pared by 0 bases and J by 0 bases, with 11 bases between.

The sample holds a few counts of this clone. The rearrangement joins TRBV19 to TRBJ1-6; the D gene is possibly TRBD1 (5 bases). The CDR3 spans 15 residues. V dropped 5 bases and J dropped 5 bases, with 13 bases sitting between them. Germline CDR1 and CDR2: LNHDA and SQIVND (reference sequence). CDR3 DNA: TGTGCCAGTAGTGATACAGGTTTCGATAATTCACCCCTCCACTTT. Its translation: CASSDTGFDNSPLHF. Combining the CDR3 with reference TRBV19 and TRBJ1-6 gives the whole variable domain DGGITQSPKYLFRKEGQNVTLSCEQNLNHDAMYWYRQDPGQGLRLIYYSQIVNDFQKGDIAEGYSVSREKKESFPLTVTSAQKNPTAFYLCASSDTGFDNSPLHFGNGTRLTVT.

V and J are TRBV30 and TRBJ1-3; 8 nucleotides agree with TRBD1. The germline gives CDR1 GTSNPN, CDR2 SVGIG (reference sequence). The CDR3 runs 14 residues. V gave up 4 bases and J gave up 0 bases; unmatched junction bases: 2. This CDR3 is CAWNRGNSGNTIYF. CDR3 bases: TGTGCCTGGAACAGGGGGAACTCTGGAAACACCATATATTTT.

The chain has TRBV7-2 and TRBJ2-3, with D maybe TRBD2 (5 bases). Germline CDR1 reads SGHTA; CDR2 reads FQGNSA. V was cut by 2 bases and J by 4 bases, with 10 bases left in between. The CDR3 has 14 residues. The CDR3 reads CASSLFGNADTQYF. The CDR3 nucleotides read TGTGCCAGCAGCTTATTCGGGAACGCAGATACGCAGTATTTT. The variable domain in full, with the rest retrieved from reference TRBV7-2 and TRBJ2-3, is GAGVSQSPSNKVTEKGKDVELRCDPISGHTALYWYRQSLGQGLEFLIYFQGNSAPDKSGLPSDRFSAERTGGSVSTLTIQRTQQEDSAVYLCASSLFGNADTQYFGPGTRLTVL.

This chain joins TRBV13 and TRBJ2-1; 12 bases are shared with TRBD2. This CDR3 has 18 amino acids. V gave up 2 bases and J gave up 0 bases; unmatched junction bases: 5. Per the germline V gene, CDR1 is PRHDT and CDR2 is FYEKMQ (reference sequence). CDR3: CASSLSTSGSYSYNEQFF. The DNA of the CDR3 is TGTGCCAGCAGCTTATCGACTAGCGGGAGTTACTCCTACAATGAGCAGTTCTTC.

The genes are TRBV7-2 and TRBJ2-7, with 11 bases matching TRBD2. The germline gives CDR1 SGHTA, CDR2 FQGNSA. The CDR3 sequence is 15 residues long. V lost 4 bases and J lost 2; bases outside the gene matches: 4. CDR3 region: CASSSYSGRAYEQYF. For the CDR3, the DNA is TGTGCCAGCAGCTCGTATAGCGGGAGGGCCTACGAGCAGTACTTC. Complete variable domain (other parts from reference TRBV7-2 and TRBJ2-7): GAGVSQSPSNKVTEKGKDVELRCDPISGHTALYWYRQSLGQGLEFLIYFQGNSAPDKSGLPSDRFSAERTGGSVSTLTIQRTQQEDSAVYLCASSSYSGRAYEQYFGPGTRLTVT.

V and J are TRBV19 and TRBJ2-1; 7 nucleotides agree with TRBD2. Germline V CDR1 and CDR2: LNHDA, SQIVND (reference sequence). The CDR3 is 14 amino acids. J was trimmed by 6 bases and V by 9 bases; bases with no gene match: 11. The CDR3 nucleotides read TGTGCCAGCCGACCAGCGGGACTGGTCAATGAGCAGTTCTTC. It specifies CASRPAGLVNEQFF.

This clone was found once. The J gene is TRBJ2-3, the V gene TRBV10-1; no firm D call. CDR1 WNHNN and CDR2 SYGVQD come from the germline V gene (reference sequence). This CDR3 has 13 residues. The V end lost 3 bases, the J end lost 1 base, and 5 bases lay between the germline ends. DNA of the CDR3: TGCGCCAGCAGTGATTTAGGCACAGATACGCAGTATTTT. This codes for CASSDLGTDTQYF.

The chain recombines TRBV5-1 with TRBJ2-6, with 10 bases matching TRBD1. Trimming removed 1 base from V and 0 bases from J; junction bases left unmatched: 7. This CDR3 comprises 19 residues. The germline V gene encodes CDR1 SGHRS and CDR2 YFSETQ. The CDR3 spells CASSLNWGQGSSGANVLTF. CDR3 sequence (DNA): TGCGCCAGCAGCTTGAATTGGGGACAGGGGAGCTCTGGGGCCAACGTCCTGACTTTC. Drawing the rest from reference TRBV5-1 and TRBJ2-6, the complete variable domain is KAGVTQTPRYLIKTRGQQVTLSCSPISGHRSVSWYQQTPGQGLQFLFEYFSETQRNKGNFPGRFSGRQFSNSRSEMNVSTLELGDSALYLCASSLNWGQGSSGANVLTFGAGSRLTVL.

J is TRBJ2-3 and V is TRBV27, with 14 positions matching TRBD2. V lost 5 bases and J lost 5; bases outside the gene matches: 12. Per germline, CDR1 MNHEY and CDR2 SMNVEV (reference sequence). This CDR3 spans 18 amino acids. The CDR3 protein is CASSILSGLAGVLDTQYF. Written as DNA, the CDR3 is TGTGCCAGCAGTATCCTGTCGGGACTAGCGGGAGTTTTAGATACGCAGTATTTT.

This clone turned up a few times. V usage is TRBV11-2 and J usage is TRBJ1-4, with 7 bases that match TRBD1. The J segment lost 5 bases and the V segment lost 5 bases, leaving 8 bases of the junction unmatched. This CDR3 has 15 residues. Germline V gives CDR1 SGHAT, CDR2 FQNNGV. The CDR3 is CASSPRQGPNEKLFF. The CDR3, as DNA: TGTGCCAGCAGCCCAAGACAGGGCCCAAATGAAAAACTGTTTTTT.

The V and J genes are TRBV5-8 and TRBJ1-4; a weak D match, TRBD1 (5 bases). Germline V CDR1 and CDR2: SGHTS, YDEGEE. The CDR3 contains 17 residues. V was shortened by 5 bases and J by 0 bases, with 17 bases between the two germline ends. In DNA, the CDR3 is TGTGCCAGCAGACTTTATCGGGACTCTGCAACTAATGAAAAACTGTTTTTT. It encodes CASRLYRDSATNEKLFF.

The CDR3 spells CASSFVAGSYEQYF. For the CDR3, the DNA is TGTGCCAGCAGTTTTGTCGCAGGGTCCTACGAGCAGTACTTC. The chain couples TRBV27 to TRBJ2-7; D perhaps matches TRBD1 (5 bases). Germline V gene lookup returns CDR1 MNHEY and CDR2 SMNVEV (reference sequence). The CDR3 spans 14 residues. V lost 3 bases to trimming and J lost 1 base, with 10 bases between them.

This clone was detected only a few times. This rearrangement joins TRBV5-1 to TRBJ2-7, with D perhaps matching TRBD1 (6 bases). The germline gives CDR1 SGHRS, CDR2 YFSETQ. V gave up 4 bases and J gave up 3 bases, with 14 bases separating them. The CDR3 extends over 14 amino acids. DNA of the CDR3: TGCGCCAGCAGCCTAAGGGACATCCTCTACGAGCAGTACTTC. This translates into CASSLRDILYEQYF.

This clone was observed a few times. The chain recombines TRBV6-2 or TRBV6-3 with TRBJ1-1; 7 bases match TRBD1. Germline V gene sequence: CDR1 MNHEY, CDR2 SVGEGT. The V gene end was trimmed by 6 bases and the J gene end by 1 base; junction bases not matched to a gene: 5. The CDR3 sequence is 14 residues long. In DNA form, the CDR3 reads TGTGCCAGCAGCTCGAGGACAGGGAACACTGAAGCTTTCTTT. As protein: CASSSRTGNTEAFF.

This sequence joins TRBV18 and TRBJ2-1; D is perhaps TRBD2 (5 bases). V was clipped by 3 bases and J by 7 bases, with 13 bases between them. CDR1 and CDR2 from the germline V gene are KGHSH and LQKENI. This CDR3 contains 14 residues. As DNA, the CDR3 is TGTGCCAGCTCACCCGGGGAGCAGAGAAATGAGCAGTTCTTC. It encodes CASSPGEQRNEQFF.